One sample yielded the 12 T cell receptor beta chains listed below, sequenced in a study of T-cell reconstitution after alpha-beta-depleted transplantation in children. Unique molecular identifiers were used in preparing the TCRbeta library. TCRdb redid the calling of the PCR reads with MiXCR, one entry per CDR3 protein. The sample has about 900,000 distinct CDR3 sequences; around 30% are singletons. This specimen consisted of PBMCs, mostly from graft donor cells, obtained 360 days after TCRalphabeta/CD19-depleted stem cell transplant. The receptors were sampled from a boy in the first two years of life who had a stem cell transplant for SCID, so the T cells may come from the graft donor.

The chain carries TRBV7-8 and TRBJ1-2; unclear D gene. Germline assignment: CDR1 SGHVS and CDR2 FQNEAQ. V was pared by 5 bases and J by 2 bases, with 9 bases between. CDR3 length equals 13 residues. DNA for the CDR3: TGTGCCAGCAGCGCGAAAAACAACTATGGCTACACCTTC. This sequence encodes CASSAKNNYGYTF.

The chain is built from TRBV10-3 and TRBJ2-7, with 8 positions matching TRBD1. The CDR3 length is 16 residues. Germline V CDR1 and CDR2: ENHRY, SYGVKD. Trimming at V came to 2 bases and at J to 3 bases, leaving 9 bases not matched to a gene. The DNA for the CDR3 is TGTGCCATCAGTGAGCCCCCCCGGACAGGGAACTACGAGCAGTACTTC. It specifies CAISEPPRTGNYEQYF.

This chain joins TRBV5-1 and TRBJ2-3, with D uncertain. Germline V gene data show CDR1 as SGHRS and CDR2 as YFSETQ. The CDR3 consists of 16 residues. The ends were cut back, 4 bases at V and 0 bases at J, with 15 bases in the middle. Written as DNA, the CDR3 is TGCGCCAGCAGCCCCCCTCTAGTGGAGAGCACAGATACGCAGTATTTT. Translated, it gives CASSPPLVESTDTQYF.

This clonotype was seen a handful of times. The chain recombines TRBV20-1 with TRBJ2-3, with TRBD2 matching 7 bases. The CDR3 covers 18 residues. Trimming removed 0 bases from V and 6 bases from J; junction bases left unmatched: 18. Germline V CDR1 and CDR2: DFQATT, SNEGSKA (reference sequence). The CDR3 spells CSARDARPPLAVVDTQYF. In DNA form, the CDR3 reads TGCAGTGCTAGAGATGCTCGACCACCCCTAGCGGTCGTCGATACGCAGTATTTT.

CDR3 in amino acids: CASSLVVGIGQGRTDTQYF. The CDR3 coding sequence is TGCGCCAGCAGCTTGGTTGTGGGTATAGGACAGGGGAGGACAGATACGCAGTATTTT. The rearrangement links TRBV5-1 to TRBJ2-3; 9 nucleotides agree with TRBD1. The CDR3 spans 19 residues. V trimming: 0 bases; J trimming: 3 bases; junction bases outside the gene matches: 14. In germline, CDR1 is SGHRS, CDR2 YFSETQ.

The J gene is TRBJ2-5, the V gene TRBV4-2; TRBD2 aligns across 7 bases. CDR3 length: 17 amino acids. The V and J ends lost 3 bases and 5 bases, in that order; junction bases with no gene match: 15. The V gene's germline CDR1 is LGHNA and CDR2 YNFKEQ. Written as DNA, the CDR3 is TGTGCCAGCAGCCAGCTAGCCGGGACTAAGAAAGGGGAGACCCAGTACTTC. Translated: CASSQLAGTKKGETQYF.

The rearrangement links TRBV3-1 to TRBJ2-5; 9 bases align to TRBD2. The CDR3 loop spans 18 amino acids. With V trimmed by 0 bases and J by 1 base, 9 bases remained unmatched. From germline, CDR1 is LGHDT and CDR2 YNNKEL (reference sequence). CDR3 bases: TGTGCCAGCAGCCAAGATCCTAGAAGCGGGGGGTCCCAAGAGACCCAGTACTTC. The encoded protein is CASSQDPRSGGSQETQYF.

The V and J genes are TRBV4-1 and TRBJ2-5; D is uncertain. Germline values: CDR1 MGHRA, CDR2 YSYEKL. V was shortened by 2 bases and J by 2 bases, with 9 bases between the two germline ends. There are 14 residues in the CDR3. CDR3 in DNA: TGCGCCAGCAGCCAATATGAGAATCAAGAGACCCAGTACTTC. The encoded protein is CASSQYENQETQYF.

This clonotype was observed a few times. The chain employs TRBV6-5 and TRBJ2-2; weak D call: TRBD2 (6 bases). The germline V gene has CDR1 MNHEY and CDR2 SVGAGI. This CDR3 region has 19 residues. The V end was cut by 0 bases, the J end by 4 bases, with 21 bases between. In DNA, the CDR3 is TGTGCCAGCAGTTACTCGAGTGTTAGCGGACTAAGTGGCACCGGGGAGCTGTTTTTT. Translated: CASSYSSVSGLSGTGELFF.

This clonotype has a handful of counts. The chain has TRBV4-1 and TRBJ2-1, with a weak D call TRBD2 (6 bases). There are 16 residues in the CDR3. The V and J ends lost 2 bases and 5 bases respectively, with 16 bases between them. The V gene's germline CDR1 is MGHRA and CDR2 YSYEKL. CDR3 nucleotide sequence: TGCGCCAGCAGCCAAAGGACTAACCGCCTTGACAATGAGCAGTTCTTC. This codes for CASSQRTNRLDNEQFF.

This clonotype was detected a few times. This rearrangement joins TRBV10-3 to TRBJ2-7; 11 bases align to TRBD2. Germline V gene lookup returns CDR1 ENHRY and CDR2 SYGVKD. This CDR3 is 13 amino acids long. After removal of 9 bases from V and 7 bases from J, the junction contained 8 bases not matched to a gene. CDR3 in amino acids: CAMGIAGGREQYF. The CDR3 DNA sequence: TGTGCCATGGGGATAGCGGGGGGGCGAGAGCAGTACTTC.

A few counts support this clonotype. The CDR3 reads CASSLRVGVYEQYF. For the CDR3, the DNA is TGCGCCAGCAGCTTAAGAGTGGGAGTTTACGAGCAGTACTTC. The genes are TRBV5-1 and TRBJ2-7, with D perhaps TRBD2 (5 bases). The germline V and J ends were trimmed by 2 bases and 4 bases, with 13 bases remaining between them. Germline loops: CDR1 SGHRS, CDR2 YFSETQ. This CDR3 region has 14 residues.